The following is a T cell receptor (beta chain) sequence with its context. Between the trimmed V and J ends, which lost 0 bases and 4 bases, there was a span of 7 bases. This CDR3 is 13 amino acids long. CDR1 and CDR2 from the germline V gene are SGHKS and YYEKEE (reference sequence). For TCRbeta, the library was prepared with unique molecular identifiers. TCRdb processed the PCR reads anew with MiXCR; each CDR3 protein has one entry. Here the sample spans some 500,000 distinct CDR3 sequences, 30% to 35% being singletons. This specimen belongs to a study of T-cell reconstitution after alpha-beta-depleted transplantation in children.

J is TRBJ1-2 and V is TRBV5-5, with a tentative D call TRBD1 (6 bases). This TCR was recovered from a human donor who donated a stem cell graft to a child with aplastic anemia. This sample comprised PBMCs from the stem cell graft donor, obtained from the stem cell graft. DNA of the CDR3: TGTGCCAGCAGCTTGGTGACAGGCTATGGCTACACCTTC. Its protein product is CASSLVTGYGYTF.